This record covers a single T cell receptor (beta chain). Its target is not known. This sample is part of a study of shared clonotypes between healthy human individuals. About the research overall: CD4 naive and memory got three plates each, CD8 naive two, CD8 memory one.

CD8 cells classed as naive were CD45RO-negative and positively selected for CCR7, excluding terminally differentiated effector memory CD45RA+ cells. For each subset, genomic DNA was distributed in equal portions over several immunoSEQ plates. Assay: immunoSEQ multiplex PCR; the TCRdb copy retains only in-frame clones and omits some. The sample has about 820,000 clones; 80% to 95% are singletons. CDR3 size: 18 residues. The V and J ends lost 4 bases and 0 bases, in that order; junction bases with no gene match: 9. CDR1 SNHLY and CDR2 FYNNEI come from the germline V gene. The study, taken as a whole, reports: At large depth, rarefaction still showed sorted-subset sequencing to be incomplete. Naive CD4 clonotypes were shared across several donors at roughly 5%.

The receptor's source is a man between 25 and 39 years old in good health. Sequenced material: naive CD8+ T cells sorted from blood. V gene TRBV2 combines with J gene TRBJ2-3, with TRBD2 matching over 11 bases. The CDR3 is CASSVLPGLAESTDTQYF. CDR3 nucleotide sequence: TGTGCCAGCAGTGTACTTCCGGGACTAGCGGAGAGCACAGATACGCAGTATTTT.